This paragraph covers one T cell receptor (beta chain) sequence. The antigen is unknown. Isolation of CD4+ naive, central memory, regulatory and stem cell-like memory cells was achieved by sorting via CD45RO/CCR7/CD25/CD127/CD95/CD27. Expressed TCRB transcripts were sequenced after all isolated RNA was converted to cDNA. Naive, central memory and regulatory T cell samples came to a mean of roughly 4 million reads. TCRdb's table, derived via immunoSEQ multiplex PCR, lists solely in-frame clones and lacks some. Of about 650,000 clones listed, roughly an eighth are singletons. Deletions cut 9 bases from V and 0 bases from J, with 14 bases between. The CDR3 loop spans 14 amino acids. Germline V gene data show CDR1 as MDHEN and CDR2 as SYDVKM. The data are from a study of beta chain features in type 1 diabetes. Findings of the study overall: For type 1 diabetes patients, VDJ junctions showed fewer insertions and more deletions. In the patient group, naive, central memory and Treg TCRB repertoires seemed more alike than in the healthy donor group. Significant though moderate, a shortening of TCRB CDR3s appeared in all four CD4+ subsets of Type 1 diabetes patients.

Sequencing input: naive CD4+ T cells from blood. The chain recombines TRBV28 with TRBJ1-2, with D unresolved. This receptor was obtained from a man aged 30 to 45 with type 1 diabetes. This CDR3 is CASLSLGTNYGYTF. The CDR3 nucleotides are TGTGCCAGTCTATCGTTGGGGACTAACTATGGCTACACCTTC.